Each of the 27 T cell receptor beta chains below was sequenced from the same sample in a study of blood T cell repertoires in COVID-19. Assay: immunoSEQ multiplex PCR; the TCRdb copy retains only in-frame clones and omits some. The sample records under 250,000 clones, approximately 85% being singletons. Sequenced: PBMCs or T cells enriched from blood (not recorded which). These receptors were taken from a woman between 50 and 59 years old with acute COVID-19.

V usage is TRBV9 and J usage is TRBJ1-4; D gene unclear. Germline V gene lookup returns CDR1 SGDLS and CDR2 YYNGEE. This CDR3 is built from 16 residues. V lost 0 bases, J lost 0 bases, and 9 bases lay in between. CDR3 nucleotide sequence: TGTGCCAGCAGCGTAGGTCCGGGTGCAACTAATGAAAAACTGTTTTTT. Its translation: CASSVGPGATNEKLFF.

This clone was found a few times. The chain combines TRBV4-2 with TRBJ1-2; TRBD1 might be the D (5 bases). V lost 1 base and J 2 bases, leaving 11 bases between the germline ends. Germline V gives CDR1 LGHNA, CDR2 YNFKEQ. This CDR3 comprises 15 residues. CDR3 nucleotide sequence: TGTGCCAGCAGCCAAGTGGCAGGGCAAAACTATGGCTACACCTTC. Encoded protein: CASSQVAGQNYGYTF.

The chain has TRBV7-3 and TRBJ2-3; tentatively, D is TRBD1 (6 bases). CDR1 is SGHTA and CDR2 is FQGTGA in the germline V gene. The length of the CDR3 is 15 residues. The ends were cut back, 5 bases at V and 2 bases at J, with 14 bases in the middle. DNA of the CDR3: TGTGCCAGCAGCCCGTATGTGGGGGCCACAGATACGCAGTATTTT. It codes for CASSPYVGATDTQYF.

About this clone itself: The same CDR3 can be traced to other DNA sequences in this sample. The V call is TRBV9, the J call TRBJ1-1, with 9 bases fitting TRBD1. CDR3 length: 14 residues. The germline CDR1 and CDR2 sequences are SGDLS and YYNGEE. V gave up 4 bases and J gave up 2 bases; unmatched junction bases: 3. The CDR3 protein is CASSKTGGNTEAFF. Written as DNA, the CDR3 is TGTGCCAGCAGCAAGACAGGGGGTAACACTGAAGCTTTCTTT.

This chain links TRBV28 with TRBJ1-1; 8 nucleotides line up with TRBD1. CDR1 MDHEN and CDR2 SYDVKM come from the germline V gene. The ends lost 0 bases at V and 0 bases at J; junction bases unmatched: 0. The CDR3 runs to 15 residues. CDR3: CASSLWDRVNTEAFF. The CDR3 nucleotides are TGTGCCAGCAGTTTATGGGACAGGGTGAACACTGAAGCTTTCTTT.

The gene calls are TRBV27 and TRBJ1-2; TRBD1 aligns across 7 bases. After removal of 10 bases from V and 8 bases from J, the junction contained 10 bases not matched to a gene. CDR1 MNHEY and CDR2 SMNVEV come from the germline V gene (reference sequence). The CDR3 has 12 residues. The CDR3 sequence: CATRGGGRGYTF. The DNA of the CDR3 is TGTGCCACCCGAGGAGGGGGCCGAGGCTACACCTTC.

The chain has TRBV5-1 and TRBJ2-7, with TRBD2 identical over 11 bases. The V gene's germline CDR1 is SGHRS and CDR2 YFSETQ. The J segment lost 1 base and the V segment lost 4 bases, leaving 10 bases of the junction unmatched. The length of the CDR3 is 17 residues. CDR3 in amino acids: CASSPGPTSGGSYEQYF. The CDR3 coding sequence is TGCGCCAGCAGCCCAGGGCCAACTAGCGGGGGTTCCTACGAGCAGTACTTC.

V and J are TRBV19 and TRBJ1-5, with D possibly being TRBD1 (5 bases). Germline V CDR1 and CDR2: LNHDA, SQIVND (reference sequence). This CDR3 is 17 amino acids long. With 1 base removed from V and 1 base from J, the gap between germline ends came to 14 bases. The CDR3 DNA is TGTGCCAGTAGTATAGTGCAGGGAATTGGAAGCAATCAGCCCCAGCATTTT. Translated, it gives CASSIVQGIGSNQPQHF.

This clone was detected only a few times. This CDR3 reads CASSLLSQPQHF. CDR3 bases: TGTGCCAGCAGTCTACTTAGTCAGCCCCAGCATTTT. The chain couples TRBV6-5 to TRBJ1-5, with D uncertain. V lost 5 bases, J lost 6 bases, and 8 bases lay in between. The CDR3 is 12 amino acids. The germline V gene encodes CDR1 MNHEY and CDR2 SVGAGI.

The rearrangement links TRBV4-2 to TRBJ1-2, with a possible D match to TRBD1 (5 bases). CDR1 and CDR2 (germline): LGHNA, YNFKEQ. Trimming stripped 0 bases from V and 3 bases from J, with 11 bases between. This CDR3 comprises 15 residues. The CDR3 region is CASSQDPRVDYGYTF. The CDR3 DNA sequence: TGTGCCAGCAGCCAAGATCCCAGGGTGGACTATGGCTACACCTTC.

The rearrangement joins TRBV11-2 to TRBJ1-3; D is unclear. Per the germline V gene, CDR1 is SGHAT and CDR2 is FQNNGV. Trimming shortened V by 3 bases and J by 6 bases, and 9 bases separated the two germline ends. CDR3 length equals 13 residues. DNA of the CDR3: TGTGCCAGCAGCTTTTCCGGAGAAAACACCATATATTTT. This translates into CASSFSGENTIYF.

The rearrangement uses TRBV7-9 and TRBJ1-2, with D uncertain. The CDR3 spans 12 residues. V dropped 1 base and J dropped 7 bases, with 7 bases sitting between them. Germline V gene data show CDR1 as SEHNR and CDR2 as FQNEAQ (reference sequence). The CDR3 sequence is CASSLVVVGYTF. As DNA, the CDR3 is TGTGCCAGCAGCTTAGTGGTAGTTGGCTACACCTTC.

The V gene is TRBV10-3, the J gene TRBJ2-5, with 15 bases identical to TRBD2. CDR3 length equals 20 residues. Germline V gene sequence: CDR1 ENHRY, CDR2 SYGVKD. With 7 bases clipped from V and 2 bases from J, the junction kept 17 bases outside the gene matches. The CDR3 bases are TGTGCCATCACCGAGACGGGGACTAGCGGGGGGCGGTCCCAACAAGAGACCCAGTACTTC. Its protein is CAITETGTSGGRSQQETQYF.

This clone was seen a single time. The CDR3 reads CAISVSGGDGYTF. Here the CDR3 DNA reads TGTGCCATCAGTGTGTCAGGGGGCGATGGCTACACCTTC. V is TRBV10-3 and J is TRBJ1-2; TRBD1 matches 8 bases. There are 13 residues in the CDR3. Germline CDR1 ENHRY, CDR2 SYGVKD. The V and J ends lost 4 bases and 6 bases, in that order; junction bases with no gene match: 4.

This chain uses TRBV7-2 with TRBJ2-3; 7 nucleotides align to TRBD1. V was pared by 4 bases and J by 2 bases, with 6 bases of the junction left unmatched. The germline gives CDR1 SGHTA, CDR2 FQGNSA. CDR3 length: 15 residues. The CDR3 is CASSSTGQSTDTQYF. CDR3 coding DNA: TGTGCCAGCAGCTCCACGGGACAGTCCACAGATACGCAGTATTTT.

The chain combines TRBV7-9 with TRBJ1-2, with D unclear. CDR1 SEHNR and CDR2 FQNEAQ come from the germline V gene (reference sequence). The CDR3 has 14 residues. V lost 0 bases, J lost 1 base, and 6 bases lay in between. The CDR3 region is CASSLAFGNYGYTF. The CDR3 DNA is TGTGCCAGCAGCTTAGCGTTCGGTAACTATGGCTACACCTTC. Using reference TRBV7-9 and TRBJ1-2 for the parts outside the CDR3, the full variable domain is DTGVSQNPRHKITKRGQNVTFRCDPISEHNRLYWYRQTLGQGPEFLTYFQNEAQLEKSRLLSDRFSAERPKGSFSTLEIQRTEQGDSAMYLCASSLAFGNYGYTFGSGTRLTVV.

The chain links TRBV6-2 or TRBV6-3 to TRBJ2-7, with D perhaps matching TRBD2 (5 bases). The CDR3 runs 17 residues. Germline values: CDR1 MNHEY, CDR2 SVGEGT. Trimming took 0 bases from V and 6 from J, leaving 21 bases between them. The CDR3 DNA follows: TGTGCCAGCAGTTACTCGAAGGCTAGACGAGTAGGAGGCGAGCAGTACTTC. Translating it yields CASSYSKARRVGGEQYF.

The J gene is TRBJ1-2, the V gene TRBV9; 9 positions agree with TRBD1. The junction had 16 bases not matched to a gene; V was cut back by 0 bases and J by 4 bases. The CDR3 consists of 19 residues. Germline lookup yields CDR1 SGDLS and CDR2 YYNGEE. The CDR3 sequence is CASSVGEGDRVEKRYGYTF. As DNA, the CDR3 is TGTGCCAGCAGCGTAGGGGAGGGGGACAGGGTGGAAAAGCGCTATGGCTACACCTTC.

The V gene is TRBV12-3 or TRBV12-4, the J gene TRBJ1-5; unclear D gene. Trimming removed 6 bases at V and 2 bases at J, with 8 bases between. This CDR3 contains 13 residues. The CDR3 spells CASRLSGNQPQHF. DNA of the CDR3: TGTGCCAGCAGGCTTTCGGGCAATCAGCCCCAGCATTTT.

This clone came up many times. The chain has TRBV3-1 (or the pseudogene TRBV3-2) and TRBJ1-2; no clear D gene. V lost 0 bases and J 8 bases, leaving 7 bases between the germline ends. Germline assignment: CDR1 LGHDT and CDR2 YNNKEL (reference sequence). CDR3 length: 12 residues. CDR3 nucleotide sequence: TGTGCCAGCAGCCAAGATGAGGGCGGCTACACCTTC. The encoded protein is CASSQDEGGYTF.

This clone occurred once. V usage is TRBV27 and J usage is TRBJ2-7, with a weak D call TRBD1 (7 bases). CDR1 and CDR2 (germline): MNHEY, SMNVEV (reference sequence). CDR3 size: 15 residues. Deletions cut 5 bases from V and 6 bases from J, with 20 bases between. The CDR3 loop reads CASSHPSRQGGEQYF. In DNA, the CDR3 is TGTGCCAGCAGTCACCCCTCCCGACAGGGAGGCGAGCAGTACTTC.

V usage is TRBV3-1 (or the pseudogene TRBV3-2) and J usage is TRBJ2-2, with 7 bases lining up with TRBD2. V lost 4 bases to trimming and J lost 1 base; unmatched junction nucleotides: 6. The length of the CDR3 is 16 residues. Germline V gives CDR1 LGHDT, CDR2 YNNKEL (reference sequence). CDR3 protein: CASSPFRGENTGELFF. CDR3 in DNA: TGTGCCAGCAGCCCTTTTCGGGGGGAGAACACCGGGGAGCTGTTTTTT.

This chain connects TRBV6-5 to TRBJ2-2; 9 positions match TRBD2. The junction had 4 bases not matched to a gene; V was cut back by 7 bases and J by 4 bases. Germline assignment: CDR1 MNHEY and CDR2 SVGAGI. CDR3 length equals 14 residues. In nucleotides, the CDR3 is TGTGCCAGCAAGGGTAGCGGGGGCACCGGGGAGCTGTTTTTT. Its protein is CASKGSGGTGELFF.

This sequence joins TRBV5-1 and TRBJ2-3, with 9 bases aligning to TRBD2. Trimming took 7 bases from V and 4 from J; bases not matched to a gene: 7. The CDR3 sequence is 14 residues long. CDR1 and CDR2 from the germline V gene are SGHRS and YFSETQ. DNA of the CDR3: TGCGCCAGCGAAGGCGGGGGGGCCTCAGATACGCAGTATTTT. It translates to CASEGGGASDTQYF.

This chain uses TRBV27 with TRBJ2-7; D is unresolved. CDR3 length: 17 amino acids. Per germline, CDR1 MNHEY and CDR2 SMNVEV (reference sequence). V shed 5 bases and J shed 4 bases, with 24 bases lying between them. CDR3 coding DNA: TGTGCCAGCAGTCCCGGGTCTCCGGATCTTCTCTCGTACGAGCAGTACTTC. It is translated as CASSPGSPDLLSYEQYF.

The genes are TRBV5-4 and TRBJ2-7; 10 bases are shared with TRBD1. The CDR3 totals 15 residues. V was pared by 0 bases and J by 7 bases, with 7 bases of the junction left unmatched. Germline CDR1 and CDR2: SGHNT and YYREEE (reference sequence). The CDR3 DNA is TGTGCCAGCAGCTTGGGGGGGACAGGGGCGAAAGAGCAGTACTTC. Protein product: CASSLGGTGAKEQYF.

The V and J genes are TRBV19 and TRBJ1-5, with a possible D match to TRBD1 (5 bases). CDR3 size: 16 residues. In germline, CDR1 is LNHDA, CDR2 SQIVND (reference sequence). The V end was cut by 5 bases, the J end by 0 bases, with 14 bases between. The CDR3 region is CASSLRGADSNQPQHF. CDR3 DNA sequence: TGTGCCAGTAGTCTTCGTGGGGCAGATAGCAATCAGCCCCAGCATTTT.